The 20 T cell receptor beta chains given below trace back to one sample, sequenced in a study of STAT5B mutations in CD4+ large granular lymphocyte leukemia. Assay: immunoSEQ multiplex PCR; the TCRdb copy retains only in-frame clones and omits some. The data contain 28,000 or so clones, 60% to 85% of them singletons. Sequencing was done on a sample of CD4+ T cells from blood buffy coats. The receptor set was obtained from a human donor in good health.

The chain combines TRBV19 with TRBJ2-6, with TRBD1 matching over 7 bases. The CDR3 is made up of 15 amino acids. Germline CDR1 LNHDA, CDR2 SQIVND (reference sequence). V lost 4 bases, J lost 0 bases, and 0 bases stayed unmatched. The CDR3 nucleotides are TGTGCCAGTAGTAGACAGGGCTCTGGGGCCAACGTCCTGACTTTC. The encoded protein is CASSRQGSGANVLTF.

This chain uses TRBV5-1 with TRBJ2-3, with no clear D. The CDR3 extends over 13 amino acids. The V end was cut by 2 bases, the J end by 6 bases, with 10 bases between. Germline CDR1 SGHRS, CDR2 YFSETQ. CDR3 protein: CASSLSLLDTQYF. CDR3 DNA: TGCGCCAGCAGCTTATCACTTCTGGATACGCAGTATTTT.

This chain's CDR3 is CAWSRTGQHSPLHF. The DNA for the CDR3 is TGTGCCTGGAGTAGGACAGGGCAGCATTCACCCCTCCACTTT. V is TRBV30 and J is TRBJ1-6; TRBD1 aligns across 8 bases. The V gene's germline CDR1 is GTSNPN and CDR2 SVGIG (reference sequence). The trim removed 2 bases at V and 8 bases at J, leaving 5 bases unmatched. This CDR3 contains 14 residues.

This chain joins TRBV28 and TRBJ1-3; no reliable D call. The CDR3 is 15 amino acids. Germline-derived CDR1 and CDR2 are MDHEN and SYDVKM. Trimming cost V 5 bases and J 2 bases, with 13 bases left between them. The DNA for the CDR3 is TGTGCCAGCAGTCAAACGGGTTTTACTGGAAACACCATATATTTT. This encodes CASSQTGFTGNTIYF.

V is TRBV6-5 and J is TRBJ1-4, with D possibly matching TRBD1 (6 bases). Deletions cut 6 bases from V and 8 bases from J, with 16 bases between. The germline gives CDR1 MNHEY, CDR2 SVGAGI. This CDR3 has 14 residues. CDR3 loop: CASSDAGVGEKLFF. The CDR3 nucleotides are TGTGCCAGCAGCGACGCAGGGGTTGGCGAAAAACTGTTTTTT.

V is TRBV19 and J is TRBJ2-1; 8 bases agree with TRBD2. The CDR3 has 16 amino acids. CDR1 and CDR2 (germline): LNHDA, SQIVND (reference sequence). Trimming took 4 bases from V and 5 from J; bases not matched to a gene: 10. The CDR3 here is CASSNQLAVTDNEQFF. Written as DNA, the CDR3 is TGTGCCAGTAGTAACCAACTAGCGGTAACTGACAATGAGCAGTTCTTC. The full variable domain, its missing parts supplied by reference TRBV19 and TRBJ2-1, is DGGITQSPKYLFRKEGQNVTLSCEQNLNHDAMYWYRQDPGQGLRLIYYSQIVNDFQKGDIAEGYSVSREKKESFPLTVTSAQKNPTAFYLCASSNQLAVTDNEQFFGPGTRLTVL.

In this sample, this clone turned up once. The genes are TRBV28 and TRBJ2-3; D is uncertain. This CDR3 is built from 12 residues. Trimming cost V 1 base and J 4 bases, with 3 bases left between them. From germline, CDR1 is MDHEN and CDR2 SYDVKM. The CDR3: CASSLSADTQYF. As DNA, the CDR3 is TGTGCCAGCAGTTTATCCGCAGATACGCAGTATTTT.

The chain has TRBV6-6 and TRBJ2-2; D gene uncertain. The CDR3 loop spans 12 amino acids. The germline V gene has CDR1 MNHNY and CDR2 SVGAGI (reference sequence). V was clipped by 7 bases and J by 0 bases, with 3 bases between them. The CDR3 is CASIANTGELFF. The CDR3 DNA sequence: TGTGCCAGCATTGCGAACACCGGGGAGCTGTTTTTT.

The chain has TRBV9 and TRBJ2-2; D perhaps matches TRBD2 (6 bases). Germline V gene sequence: CDR1 SGDLS, CDR2 YYNGEE. V was clipped by 7 bases and J by 9 bases, with 16 bases between them. The CDR3 has 13 amino acids. CDR3 sequence: CASGRRDLRELFF. The CDR3 nucleotides are TGTGCCAGCGGGAGACGGGACTTGCGGGAGCTGTTTTTT. The full variable domain, completed using reference TRBV9 and TRBJ2-2, is DSGVTQTPKHLITATGQRVTLRCSPRSGDLSVYWYQQSLDQGLQFLIQYYNGEERAKGNILERFSAQQFPDLHSELNLSSLELGDSALYFCASGRRDLRELFFGEGSRLTVL.

This clone was detected a few times. This sequence joins TRBV5-4 and TRBJ1-6, with D uncertain. Germline V lookup: CDR1 SGHNT, CDR2 YYREEE (reference sequence). The CDR3 totals 16 residues. Trimming removed 0 bases at V and 10 bases at J, with 17 bases between. The CDR3 reads CASSLGTPSGVSPLHF. In DNA, the CDR3 is TGTGCCAGCAGCTTGGGTACCCCATCGGGAGTCTCACCCCTCCACTTT. The full variable domain, completed using reference TRBV5-4 and TRBJ1-6, is ETGVTQSPTHLIKTRGQQVTLRCSSQSGHNTVSWYQQALGQGPQFIFQYYREEENGRGNFPPRFSGLQFPNYSSELNVNALELDDSALYLCASSLGTPSGVSPLHFGNGTRLTVT.

This clone was seen a single time. V usage is TRBV30 and J usage is TRBJ2-5, with a tentative D call TRBD2 (6 bases). The V gene's germline CDR1 is GTSNPN and CDR2 SVGIG (reference sequence). CDR3 length equals 15 residues. V gave up 4 bases and J gave up 4 bases, with 19 bases separating them. This CDR3 reads CAWNFARGWAETQYF. DNA of the CDR3: TGTGCCTGGAACTTTGCACGGGGGTGGGCAGAGACCCAGTACTTC.

J is TRBJ1-1 and V is TRBV4-1, with D unclear. The V and J ends lost 0 bases and 1 base respectively, with 3 bases between them. From germline, CDR1 is MGHRA and CDR2 YSYEKL. CDR3 size: 13 residues. The CDR3 here is CASSQDRNTEAFF. The CDR3 DNA sequence: TGCGCCAGCAGCCAAGACAGGAACACTGAAGCTTTCTTT.

This chain joins TRBV28 and TRBJ1-4; D possibly corresponds to TRBD1 (6 bases). Germline CDR1 and CDR2: MDHEN and SYDVKM. Between the trimmed V and J ends, which lost 4 bases and 10 bases, there was a span of 16 bases. This CDR3 spans 14 amino acids. This chain's CDR3 is CASSSKTGIGKLFF. In DNA form, the CDR3 reads TGTGCCAGCAGTTCGAAGACAGGAATAGGAAAACTGTTTTTT.

CDR3 residues: CASSAGTSGTQYF. CDR3 nucleotide sequence: TGTGCCAGCAGCGCGGGGACTAGCGGGACGCAGTATTTT. The chain couples TRBV11-2 to TRBJ2-3; 12 nucleotides match TRBD2. CDR3 length equals 13 residues. Germline V lookup: CDR1 SGHAT, CDR2 FQNNGV. Unmatched junction bases numbered 3, after V lost 5 bases and J lost 9 bases.

The chain combines TRBV7-6 with TRBJ2-7; perhaps TRBD1 as D (6 bases). The CDR3 sequence is 13 residues long. CDR1 SGHVS and CDR2 FNYEAQ come from the germline V gene. V lost 3 bases and J lost 4, with 10 bases in between. CDR3 sequence (DNA): TGTGCCAGCAGCTTGGCGACAGGTTACGAGCAGTACTTC. It specifies CASSLATGYEQYF.

The V call is TRBV28, the J call TRBJ2-7; 9 positions match TRBD1. Trimming took 7 bases from V and 5 from J; bases not matched to a gene: 9. The CDR3 spans 14 residues. Germline lookup yields CDR1 MDHEN and CDR2 SYDVKM. As DNA, the CDR3 is TGTGCCAGCATGGGACAGGGTGATTTGGACGAGCAGTACTTC. Amino acids: CASMGQGDLDEQYF. The full variable domain, with the rest looked up from reference TRBV28 and TRBJ2-7, is DVKVTQSSRYLVKRTGEKVFLECVQDMDHENMFWYRQDPGLGLRLIYFSYDVKMKEKGDIPEGYSVSREKKERFSLILESASTNQTSMYLCASMGQGDLDEQYFGPGTRLTVT.

The chain carries TRBV6-1 and TRBJ1-5; TRBD1 might be the D (6 bases). Germline assignment: CDR1 MNHNS and CDR2 SASEGT. Trimming removed 6 bases from V and 1 base from J, with 7 bases in between. The CDR3 length is 13 residues. CDR3 in DNA: TGTGCCAGCAGGGGACAAAGCAATCAGCCCCAGCATTTT. As protein: CASRGQSNQPQHF.

This CDR3 is CASSLRGGETDTQYF. The CDR3 nucleotides read TGTGCCAGCAGCTTAAGGGGAGGGGAGACAGATACGCAGTATTTT. The chain carries TRBV7-2 and TRBJ2-3; TRBD2 agrees at 7 bases. V lost 2 bases, J lost 3 bases, and 5 bases stayed unmatched. The germline V gene has CDR1 SGHTA and CDR2 FQGNSA. This CDR3 spans 15 amino acids.

The genes are TRBV11-3 and TRBJ2-5; no clear D gene. Germline V gene data show CDR1 as SGHNT and CDR2 as YENEEA. The CDR3 sequence is 17 residues long. The ends were cut back, 0 bases at V and 2 bases at J, with 16 bases in the middle. CDR3 in amino acids: CASSLEPQPGLQETQYF. CDR3 bases: TGTGCCAGCAGCTTAGAACCCCAGCCCGGGCTACAAGAGACCCAGTACTTC.

The rearrangement joins TRBV6-1 to TRBJ1-4, with D possibly being TRBD1 (6 bases). The germline V gene has CDR1 MNHNS and CDR2 SASEGT. The V end was cut by 8 bases, the J end by 4 bases, with 11 bases between. This CDR3 is 13 amino acids long. Written as DNA, the CDR3 is TGTGCCAGCGCTGACAGGCTTAATGAAAAACTGTTTTTT. Protein: CASADRLNEKLFF.